A selection of T cell receptor beta chains follows, all from one sample in a study of regulatory T cells in long-lasting Graves disease. TCRdb recomputed calls from the multiplex PCR reads with MiXCR, one row per CDR3 protein. This table holds under 500,000 distinct CDR3 sequences, 20% found once. The specimen comprised peripheral blood mononuclear cells (PBMCs), sampled when the disease was refractory, from a patient treated with antithyroid drugs. These receptors all come from a female donor with Graves disease. Both conserved end residues are part of each CDR3. Each record gives: D gene, clone size, J gene, V gene, CDR3 protein, CDR3 DNA. The D gene is left open where the match is weak. Clone size appears in some rows only: once, few, many, or a class for an expanded clone.

D gene: TRBD2
clone size: many
J gene: TRBJ2-7
V gene: TRBV6-1
CDR3 protein: CASSVPSGRISEQYF
CDR3 DNA: TGTGCCAGCAGTGTCCCTAGCGGGAGGATAAGCGAGCAGTACTTC

D gene: .
clone size: once
J gene: TRBJ2-2
V gene: TRBV7-9
CDR3 protein: CASREARTPNTGELFF
CDR3 DNA: TGTGCCAGCAGAGAGGCCCGGACTCCGAACACCGGGGAGCTGTTTTTT

D gene: .
clone size: many
J gene: TRBJ2-7
V gene: TRBV27
CDR3 protein: CASSLRVLGYEQYF
CDR3 DNA: TGTGCCAGCAGTTTAAGGGTCTTGGGTTACGAGCAGTACTTC

D gene: TRBD2
clone size: few
J gene: TRBJ2-7
V gene: TRBV7-2
CDR3 protein: CASSFYAGERYEQYF
CDR3 DNA: TGTGCCAGCAGCTTTTATGCGGGAGAGCGCTACGAGCAGTACTTC

D gene: TRBD2
clone size: .
J gene: TRBJ2-1
V gene: TRBV6-2/TRBV6-3
CDR3 protein: CASSYAGGVSGVNNEQFF
CDR3 DNA: TGTGCCAGCAGTTACGCTGGGGGTGTGAGCGGGGTAAACAATGAGCAGTTCTTC

D gene: TRBD1
clone size: .
J gene: TRBJ1-5
V gene: TRBV2
CDR3 protein: CASSDSRQGWNQPQHF
CDR3 DNA: TGTGCCAGCAGTGACTCGCGACAGGGTTGGAATCAGCCCCAGCATTTT

D gene: .
clone size: few
J gene: TRBJ2-2
V gene: TRBV12-3/TRBV12-4
CDR3 protein: CASSNRRGTNTGELFF
CDR3 DNA: TGTGCCAGCAGTAATCGCAGGGGCACGAACACCGGGGAGCTGTTTTTT

D gene: TRBD1
clone size: few
J gene: TRBJ1-6
V gene: TRBV27
CDR3 protein: CASSLSWTGGNSPLHF
CDR3 DNA: TGTGCCAGCAGTTTATCCTGGACAGGGGGGAATTCACCCCTCCACTTT

D gene: .
clone size: many
J gene: TRBJ2-7
V gene: TRBV27
CDR3 protein: CASSLWGEGSYEQYF
CDR3 DNA: TGTGCCAGCAGTTTATGGGGAGAGGGCTCCTACGAGCAGTACTTC

D gene: TRBD1
clone size: few
J gene: TRBJ2-7
V gene: TRBV30
CDR3 protein: CAWSSGGSYEQYF
CDR3 DNA: TGTGCCTGGAGCTCAGGGGGCTCATACGAGCAGTACTTC

D gene: .
clone size: few
J gene: TRBJ2-6
V gene: TRBV27
CDR3 protein: CASSTTSSGANVLTF
CDR3 DNA: TGTGCCAGCAGCACGACAAGCTCTGGGGCCAACGTCCTGACTTTC